This T cell receptor (beta chain) was sequenced in a study of cytomegalovirus exposure and HLA in healthy donors. Regarding the study as a whole: In a later analysis, several top co-occurrence clusters appeared linked to parvovirus B19, influenza, CMV and Epstein-Barr virus.

Concerning this clone: Its antigen is undetermined.

V shed 3 bases and J shed 7 bases, with 16 bases lying between them. This CDR3 contains 15 residues. Germline V gives CDR1 MDHEN, CDR2 SYDVKM. The PCR was carried out with 60 Vbeta primers and 13 Jbeta primers. Per the original data handling: The authors later counted about 80 million unique TCR beta chains, about 11 million of them shared. Profiled with immunoSEQ multiplex PCR; TCRdb holds only in-frame clones, not every one. V and J calls and clone size are given by that table; D and trimming were obtained from the DNA. The sample totals some 120,000 clones. Sequencing used PBMCs. The chain carries TRBV28 and TRBJ2-1; a possible D gene is TRBD2 (5 bases). The TCR originated in a man aged 35-49 years in good health and CMV-seropositive. CDR3 sequence (DNA): TGTGCCAGCAGTTTTCGTGAGAGGGTTACGAATGAGCAGTTCTTC. Its protein product is CASSFRERVTNEQFF.